This is a list of T cell receptor beta chains from one sample in a study of cytomegalovirus exposure and HLA in healthy donors. Some clones are missing from TCRdb's copy, which holds only in-frame ones; the method was immunoSEQ multiplex PCR. The sample lists roughly 180,000 clones; 70% to 80% were seen once. Sample: PBMCs. These receptors were obtained from a man younger than 35 in good health and CMV-seronegative. Both conserved end residues are part of each CDR3. Fields, in order: D gene, J gene, V gene, clone size, CDR3 protein, CDR3 DNA. D genes are given only for firm matches. Size tells how often a clone was seen (once, few, many) or the class of an expanded clone, and some rows leave it out.

>TRBD2|TRBJ2-7|TRBV7-6|-
CASSLRGEGHTEQYF
TGTGCCAGCAGCTTAAGAGGGGAGGGCCATACCGAGCAGTACTTC
>TRBD1|TRBJ2-7|TRBV12-5|once
CASGAGTGVYEQYF
TGTGCTAGTGGGGCCGGGACAGGAGTTTACGAGCAGTACTTC
>-|TRBJ2-1|TRBV4-3|few
CASSQGVSSSSYNEQFF
TGCGCCAGCAGCCAAGGGGTTAGCAGTAGCTCCTACAATGAGCAGTTCTTC
>TRBD1|TRBJ2-5|TRBV28|-
CASSFRDSRQYF
TGTGCCAGCAGTTTCCGGGACAGTCGCCAGTACTTC
>TRBD2|TRBJ2-3|TRBV7-2|-
CASSFTAGDTQYF
TGTGCCAGCAGCTTTACAGCGGGAGACACGCAGTATTTT
>-|TRBJ2-2|TRBV6-4|-
CASSDSATTNTGELFF
TGTGCCAGCAGTGACTCCGCGACTACGAACACCGGGGAGCTGTTTTTT
>TRBD2|TRBJ2-3|TRBV10-3|-
CAMREGTTTDTQYF
TGTGCCATGCGGGAGGGAACAACCACAGATACGCAGTATTTT
>-|TRBJ1-1|TRBV5-1|-
CASSLGQVYTEAFF
TGCGCCAGCAGCTTGGGTCAGGTTTACACTGAAGCTTTCTTT
>-|TRBJ2-2|TRBV7-6|-
CASKMGQNTGELFF
TGTGCCAGCAAAATGGGACAGAACACCGGGGAGCTGTTTTTT
>TRBD1|TRBJ1-1|TRBV6-1|-
CASSGSQGSYTEAFF
TGTGCCAGCAGTGGGTCACAGGGGTCGTACACTGAAGCTTTCTTT
>-|TRBJ2-7|TRBV5-6|-
CASSYYTGQRYEQYF
TGTGCCAGCAGCTACTACACAGGGCAAAGGTACGAGCAGTACTTC